This TCR beta chain was sequenced for a study of blood T cell repertoires in COVID-19. As for the study in general: Spain, Italy and the United States supplied samples that represented acute and convalescent COVID-19. PBMCs, B-cell-depleted T cells, or T cells provided the cDNA or gDNA that made up the material.

In the authors' methods: Reference gene primer amplification in the assay estimated nucleated cell counts. The repertoire was sequenced with immunoSEQ multiplex PCR; TCRdb's copy has only in-frame clones and lacks some. For V, J and clone size, that table is used; D and trimming come from the DNA. The sample contains 60,000 or so clones, approximately 90% of which appear only once. This clonotype was obtained from a human donor with active COVID-19. The donor label of this sample is uncertain. Sample: peripheral blood.

For the CDR3, the DNA is TGTGCCAGCAGCGCGGAGGGACAGTCCTACGAGCAGTACTTC. Residues: CASSAEGQSYEQYF. The chain couples TRBV9 to TRBJ2-7; TRBD1 is a possible D gene (7 bases). V lost 3 bases and J 1 base, leaving 11 bases between the germline ends. The CDR3 is made up of 14 amino acids. Germline V gene data show CDR1 as SGDLS and CDR2 as YYNGEE.